These 15 T cell receptor beta chains were all obtained from the same sample, sequenced in a study of blood T cell repertoires in COVID-19. Repertoires were generated with immunoSEQ multiplex PCR, while TCRdb's copy carries only in-frame clones and drops some. The sample has over 130,000 clones; 75% to 85% are singletons. The sequenced sample was peripheral blood. The receptors derive from a woman aged 80 or older with active or convalescent COVID-19.

This clone occurred once. This chain connects TRBV5-1 to TRBJ1-1; D gene uncertain. Germline-derived CDR1 and CDR2 are SGHRS and YFSETQ. V was trimmed by 0 bases and J by 11 bases, leaving 11 bases between them. CDR3 length: 12 residues. The CDR3 region is CASSLEVGRAFF. The CDR3 coding sequence is TGCGCCAGCAGCTTGGAGGTGGGCCGGGCTTTCTTT.

This rearrangement joins TRBV28 to TRBJ1-1; the match to TRBD1 covers 11 bases. The V gene end was trimmed by 3 bases and the J gene end by 0 bases; junction bases not matched to a gene: 3. Germline V gene lookup returns CDR1 MDHEN and CDR2 SYDVKM. This CDR3 spans 16 amino acids. CDR3: CASSLRTGGLNTEAFF. As DNA, the CDR3 is TGTGCCAGCAGTTTGCGGACAGGGGGCCTGAACACTGAAGCTTTCTTT.

The chain combines TRBV5-6 with TRBJ1-6; tentatively, D is TRBD1 (6 bases). Trimming stripped 4 bases from V and 10 bases from J, with 21 bases between. The germline V gene has CDR1 SGHDT and CDR2 YYEEEE. The CDR3 is 16 residues long. The CDR3 sequence is CASSTKTTGPVSPLHF. The CDR3 region has the DNA TGTGCCAGCAGCACCAAAACTACAGGGCCAGTCTCACCCCTCCACTTT.

The CDR3 is CASSKGYSTNRPYNSPLHF. The CDR3 DNA follows: TGTGCCAGCAGCAAAGGGTACTCCACCAACCGCCCCTATAATTCACCCCTCCACTTT. V and J are TRBV21-1 and TRBJ1-6. TRBV21-1 counts as a pseudogene. This CDR3 contains 19 residues.

This sequence joins TRBV7-9 and TRBJ2-5; possible D gene TRBD2, 6 bases. CDR1 is SEHNR and CDR2 is FQNEAQ in the germline V gene (reference sequence). Trimming stripped 1 base from V and 5 bases from J, with 11 bases between. CDR3 length: 14 residues. This CDR3 reads CASSLGVLAETQYF. CDR3 nucleotide sequence: TGTGCCAGCAGCTTAGGAGTTCTAGCGGAGACCCAGTACTTC. Combining the CDR3 with reference TRBV7-9 and TRBJ2-5 gives the whole variable domain DTGVSQNPRHKITKRGQNVTFRCDPISEHNRLYWYRQTLGQGPEFLTYFQNEAQLEKSRLLSDRFSAERPKGSFSTLEIQRTEQGDSAMYLCASSLGVLAETQYFGPGTRLLVL.

The genes are TRBV10-2 and TRBJ1-2; TRBD1 might be the D (6 bases). Trimming took off 3 bases at V and 5 bases at J, with 16 bases between the two ends. Germline V gene sequence: CDR1 WSHSY, CDR2 SAAADI. The CDR3 is 15 residues long. As DNA, the CDR3 is TGCGCCAGCAGTGATTTCCCTGGACAGCTATATGGCTACACCTTC. Protein product: CASSDFPGQLYGYTF.

Only a few counts were recorded for this clone. The V call is TRBV4-2, the J call TRBJ2-5; 9 nucleotides line up with TRBD2. Germline V gives CDR1 LGHNA, CDR2 YNFKEQ. V lost 0 bases and J lost 7; bases outside the gene matches: 9. The CDR3 totals 16 residues. The CDR3 DNA sequence: TGTGCCAGCAGCCAAGAACGAGCGGGGGGTATCGGGACCCAGTACTTC. Amino acids: CASSQERAGGIGTQYF.

The chain carries TRBV5-1 and TRBJ2-3; 11 nucleotides align to TRBD2. The CDR3 runs to 15 residues. Germline CDR1 and CDR2: SGHRS and YFSETQ. V lost 1 base and J lost 6; bases outside the gene matches: 4. CDR3: CASSLLAGGLDTQYF. CDR3 coding DNA: TGCGCCAGCAGCTTGTTAGCGGGGGGGCTGGATACGCAGTATTTT.

Remarks on this clone: This sample includes further DNA sequences coding for the same CDR3. The CDR3 nucleotides are TGTGCCACCAGCCAACAGGGGGCCTATGGCTACACCTTC. Translated, it gives CATSQQGAYGYTF. The V call is TRBV24-1, the J call TRBJ1-2; TRBD1 aligns across 9 bases. The ends lost 7 bases at V and 4 bases at J; junction bases unmatched: 3. Per germline, CDR1 KGHDR and CDR2 SFDVKD. The CDR3 runs 13 residues.

The CDR3 region is CASSSTRNGNTEAFF. The CDR3 DNA sequence: TGTGCCAGCTCATCAACCAGAAATGGGAACACTGAAGCTTTCTTT. This chain joins TRBV18 and TRBJ1-1, with unresolved D. The V and J ends lost 5 bases and 1 base respectively, with 14 bases between them. Germline V gives CDR1 KGHSH, CDR2 LQKENI. This CDR3 region has 15 residues.

Note on this clone: Mismatch with germline at one junction end may stem from a read error. The chain recombines TRBV7-7 with TRBJ2-7; the D gene is possibly TRBD1 (5 bases). Germline assignment: CDR1 SSHAT and CDR2 FNYEAQ (reference sequence). This CDR3 is built from 15 residues. Written as DNA, the CDR3 is TGTGCTAGCAGCTTAGAGGCAGGGAACTCCTACGAGCAGTACTTC. It is translated as CASSLEAGNSYEQYF.

This clone was observed once. The chain uses TRBV4-3 and TRBJ2-7; 7 bases map to TRBD1. Trimming took 1 base from V and 5 from J; bases not matched to a gene: 8. CDR3 length: 15 amino acids. Germline lookup yields CDR1 LGHNA and CDR2 YSLEER. The CDR3 here is CASSQGHPTGDEQYF. The CDR3 DNA reads as TGCGCCAGCAGCCAAGGGCATCCTACAGGGGACGAGCAGTACTTC.

This chain links TRBV5-6 with TRBJ1-6, with 7 bases aligning to TRBD1. J was trimmed by 8 bases and V by 0 bases; bases with no gene match: 5. Germline values: CDR1 SGHDT, CDR2 YYEEEE. The CDR3 contains 15 residues. The CDR3 nucleotides read TGTGCCAGCAGCTTGGATAGGGGGCGGGATTCACCCCTCCACTTT. It translates to CASSLDRGRDSPLHF.

The chain uses TRBV5-1 and TRBJ1-2, with D possibly matching TRBD1 (5 bases). The germline gives CDR1 SGHRS, CDR2 YFSETQ. This CDR3 contains 16 residues. The V end lost 0 bases, the J end lost 1 base, and 13 bases lay between the germline ends. The CDR3 sequence: CASSLDPGVINYGYTF. As DNA, the CDR3 is TGCGCCAGCAGCTTGGATCCGGGGGTTATTAACTATGGCTACACCTTC.

The gene calls are TRBV5-4 and TRBJ2-1; no firm D call. The CDR3 sequence is 16 residues long. V dropped 3 bases and J dropped 0 bases, with 13 bases sitting between them. CDR1 and CDR2 (germline): SGHNT, YYREEE (reference sequence). The CDR3 is CASSSRSFSSYNEQFF. In DNA form, the CDR3 reads TGTGCCAGCAGCTCCCGAAGTTTTAGCTCCTACAATGAGCAGTTCTTC. Combining the CDR3 with reference TRBV5-4 and TRBJ2-1 gives the whole variable domain ETGVTQSPTHLIKTRGQQVTLRCSSQSGHNTVSWYQQALGQGPQFIFQYYREEENGRGNFPPRFSGLQFPNYSSELNVNALELDDSALYLCASSSRSFSSYNEQFFGPGTRLTVL.